This TCR beta chain is from a study of blood T cell repertoires in COVID-19 (dated by TCRdb to the early 2020s). As for the study more broadly: The collaborator samples originated in the United States, Italy and Spain and spanned the acute and convalescent phases of COVID-19. The prospective study material was composed of cDNA or gDNA derived from T cells, B-cell-depleted T cells, or PBMCs. The dataset comprised deeply sampled blood TCRbeta repertoires from subjects exposed to, actively infected with, or recovered from COVID-19. The repertoires were released in a freely available public database intended as a resource for research on the immune response to SARS-CoV-2. The samples were drawn from the first 160 participants of the ongoing ImmuneRACE study and from 1,254 subjects provided by 6 global collaborators. Sample metadata almost always included a de-identified subject ID, COVID-19 status, age in years and sex. Where available, HLA class I and class II types were obtained from metadata supplied by the sample provider rather than from assay-based typing.

This clone was observed a handful of times. Its cognate antigen has yet to be identified. Base-call qualities are not available, and no considerably larger clone is one nucleotide away. On the study overall, not on this receptor specifically: Clinical and demographic metadata were provided uncurated, with the amount varying by source and participant.

TCRbeta CDR3 regions were amplified from genomic DNA using the immunoSEQ Assay, a bias-controlled multiplex PCR. The authors processed their data as follows. Nucleated cell counts per sample were estimated from amplification of reference gene primers within the assay. To quantify the absolute abundance of each unique TCRbeta CDR3 rearrangement, sequence reads were collapsed and filtered. Productive Simpson clonality was computed per sample as the square root of Simpson's diversity index over productive rearrangements. In its TCRdb copy, this immuneACCESS table keeps in-frame sequences only and misses some clones. Where compared with another copy, unresolved V genes explain less than half of these, and the others have no known cause. D and trimming were read from the DNA, whereas the V and J calls and clone size are those reported in that table. For this sample the table gives 130,000 or so clones, of which about 72% were detected only once. Of the sample, 1.5% to 2% is held by the ten largest clones.

Collaborating institutions collected whole blood in K2EDTA tubes following their own protocols. For TCRbeta analysis, collaborators shipped samples in one of three forms: frozen whole blood, isolated PBMCs, or DNA extracted from either of those sample types. Counted from cysteine to phenylalanine, this CDR3 has 15 amino acids. Only the CDR3 portion is preserved as DNA: 45 bases, with reading frame beginning at the first base. Cut back by 4 bases and 2 bases, the V and J ends lie 14 bases apart. The germline V gene provides CDR1 MGHRA and CDR2 YSYEKL. Source material: peripheral blood. This sequence uses TRBV4-1 and TRBJ2-5; a tentative D call is TRBD2 (5 bases match). The source is a woman between 70 and 85 years old with acute or convalescent COVID-19. Here the CDR3 is given as CASSRTGLIQETQYF. The DNA sequence is given as TGCGCCAGCAGCCGAACCGGACTGATTCAAGAGACCCAGTACTTC.